This T cell receptor (beta chain) was observed in a study of PD-L1 blockade in urothelial cancer. For the study at large: Blood drawn 3 weeks (second dose) and 6 weeks after treatment start was analyzed.

The V end was cut by 0 bases, the J end by 0 bases, with 8 bases between. Germline assignment: CDR1 MNHEY and CDR2 SMNVEV (reference sequence). This CDR3 is 15 amino acids long. Study-wide results and limits: More expansion of tumor-associated blood clones, seen at 3 weeks, marked durable-benefit patients.

Assay used: immunoSEQ multiplex PCR; TCRdb lists only in-frame clones, some missing. The sample contains around 46,000 clones, more than 75% of which appear only once. In regard to this clone: Its antigen remains unidentified.

Specified time point: peripheral blood 6 weeks after treatment start. Patient disease was locally advanced or metastatic urothelial carcinoma. The origin of this receptor is a man aged 60 to 75 with urothelial cancer. This sequence joins TRBV27 and TRBJ1-1; possible D gene TRBD1, 5 bases. The specimen was PBMCs, collected around atezolizumab (anti-PD-L1) treatment. The CDR3 DNA reads TGTGCCAGCAGTTTATCCAGGGCCGTGAACACTGAAGCTTTCTTT. Its translation: CASSLSRAVNTEAFF.